This T cell receptor (beta chain) derives from a study of OX40 agonist ivuxolimab in advanced cancers. Background on the study: Patients in dose escalation had liver, melanoma, kidney or head and neck cancers.

Exclusion of a patient followed from autoimmune disease history or systemic immunosuppression. Collection of blood occurred at baseline, at cycle 4 day 1, and at cycle 7 day 1. As concerns this clone: The antigen is undetermined.

The assay was immunoSEQ multiplex PCR, and TCRdb's table has in-frame clones only and misses some. The sample carries approximately 58,000 clones, 91% recorded once. Study observations and caveats: On average, CD8+ T cells had more expanded clones than CD4+.

This specimen was CD4+ or CD8+ T cells sorted from blood, taken in a trial of the OX40 agonist ivuxolimab. The receptor was derived from an adult with an advanced solid tumor such as melanoma, head and neck, liver or kidney cancer.

DNA for the CDR3: TGTGCCAGCAGTGAATACGGTCAACTAGCGGGAGTGGTACAGACCCAGTACTTC. Its protein is CASSEYGQLAGVVQTQYF. V is TRBV6-1 and J is TRBJ2-5, with 11 bases fitting TRBD2. V gave up 2 bases and J gave up 6 bases; unmatched junction bases: 14. This CDR3 has 18 residues. Looked up from germline, CDR1 is MNHNS and CDR2 is SASEGT.